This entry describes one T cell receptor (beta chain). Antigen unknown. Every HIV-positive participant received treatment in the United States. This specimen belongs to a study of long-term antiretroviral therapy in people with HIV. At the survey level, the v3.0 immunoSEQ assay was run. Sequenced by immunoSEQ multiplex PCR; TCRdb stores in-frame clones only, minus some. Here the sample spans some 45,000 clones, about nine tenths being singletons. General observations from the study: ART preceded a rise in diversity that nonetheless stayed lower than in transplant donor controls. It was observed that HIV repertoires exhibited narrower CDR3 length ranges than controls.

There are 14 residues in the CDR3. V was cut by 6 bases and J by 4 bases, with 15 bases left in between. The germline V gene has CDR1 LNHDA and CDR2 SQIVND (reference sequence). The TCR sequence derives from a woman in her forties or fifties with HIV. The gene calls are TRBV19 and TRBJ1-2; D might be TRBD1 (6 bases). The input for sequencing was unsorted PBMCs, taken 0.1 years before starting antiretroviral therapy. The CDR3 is CASSASAGAYGYTF. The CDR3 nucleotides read TGTGCCAGTAGCGCCTCCGCAGGGGCCTATGGCTACACCTTC.